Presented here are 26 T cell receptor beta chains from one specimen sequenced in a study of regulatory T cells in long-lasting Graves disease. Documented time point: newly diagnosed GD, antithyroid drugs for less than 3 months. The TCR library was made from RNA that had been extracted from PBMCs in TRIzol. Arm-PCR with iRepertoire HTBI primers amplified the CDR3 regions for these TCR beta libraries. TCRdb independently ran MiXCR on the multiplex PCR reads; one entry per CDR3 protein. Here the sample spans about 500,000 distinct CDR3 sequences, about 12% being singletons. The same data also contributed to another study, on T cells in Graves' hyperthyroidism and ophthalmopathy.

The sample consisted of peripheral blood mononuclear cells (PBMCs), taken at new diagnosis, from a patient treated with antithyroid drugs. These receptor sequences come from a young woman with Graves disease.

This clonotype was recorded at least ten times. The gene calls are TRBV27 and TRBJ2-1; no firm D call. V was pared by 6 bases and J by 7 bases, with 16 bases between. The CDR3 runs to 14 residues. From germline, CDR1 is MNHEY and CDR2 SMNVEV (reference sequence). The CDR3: CASSRYGSQNEQFF. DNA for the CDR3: TGTGCCAGCAGCCGGTACGGATCCCAAAATGAGCAGTTCTTC.

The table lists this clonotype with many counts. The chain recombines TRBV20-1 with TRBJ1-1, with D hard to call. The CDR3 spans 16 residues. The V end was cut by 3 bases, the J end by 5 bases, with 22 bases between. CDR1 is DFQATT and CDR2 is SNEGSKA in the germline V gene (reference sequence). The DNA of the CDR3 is TGCAGTGCTAGGGGAGAAAGGGCTCGAAGGATAACTGAAGCTTTCTTT. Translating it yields CSARGERARRITEAFF.

The CDR3 protein is CASSRERIGGAREKLFF. For the CDR3, the DNA is TGTGCCAGCAGCCGAGAGAGAATCGGGGGGGCGCGAGAAAAACTGTTTTTT. V gene TRBV7-2 combines with J gene TRBJ1-4; TRBD1 might be the D (6 bases). The CDR3 runs to 17 residues. The V and J ends lost 5 bases and 8 bases respectively, with 24 bases between them. Germline lookup yields CDR1 SGHTA and CDR2 FQGNSA.

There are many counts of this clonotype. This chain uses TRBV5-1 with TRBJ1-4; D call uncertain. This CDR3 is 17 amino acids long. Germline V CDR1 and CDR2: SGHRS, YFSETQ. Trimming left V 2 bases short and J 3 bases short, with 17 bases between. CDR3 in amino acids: CASSLDGVPGANEKLFF. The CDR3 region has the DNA TGCGCCAGCAGCTTAGATGGAGTTCCTGGAGCTAATGAAAAACTGTTTTTT.

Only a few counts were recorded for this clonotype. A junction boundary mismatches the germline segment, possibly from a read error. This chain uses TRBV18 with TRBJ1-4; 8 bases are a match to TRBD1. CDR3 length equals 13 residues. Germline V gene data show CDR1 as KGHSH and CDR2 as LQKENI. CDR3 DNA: TGTGCCGGCTCTGCGGACAGGGCTGAAAAACTGTTTTTT. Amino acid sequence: CAGSADRAEKLFF.

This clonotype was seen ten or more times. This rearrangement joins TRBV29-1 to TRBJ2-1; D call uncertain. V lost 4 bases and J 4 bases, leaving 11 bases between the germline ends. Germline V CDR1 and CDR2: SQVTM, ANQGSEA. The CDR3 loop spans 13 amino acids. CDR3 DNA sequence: TGCAGCGTTGGCACAAGCCTGTACAATGAGCAGTTCTTC. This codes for CSVGTSLYNEQFF.

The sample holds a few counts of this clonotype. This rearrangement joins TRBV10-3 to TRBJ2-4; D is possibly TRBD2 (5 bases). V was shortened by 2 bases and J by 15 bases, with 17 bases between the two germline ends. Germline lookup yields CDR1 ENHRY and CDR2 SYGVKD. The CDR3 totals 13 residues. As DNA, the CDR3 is TGTGCCATCAGTGAGCGAGGGTCAGAAATCCTGTACTTC. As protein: CAISERGSEILYF.

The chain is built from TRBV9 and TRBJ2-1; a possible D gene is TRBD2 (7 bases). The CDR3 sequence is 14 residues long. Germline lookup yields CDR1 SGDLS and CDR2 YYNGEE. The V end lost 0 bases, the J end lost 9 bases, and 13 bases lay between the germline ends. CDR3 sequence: CASSVEGGEIEQFF. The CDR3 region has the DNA TGTGCCAGCAGCGTAGAAGGGGGGGAAATTGAGCAGTTCTTC.

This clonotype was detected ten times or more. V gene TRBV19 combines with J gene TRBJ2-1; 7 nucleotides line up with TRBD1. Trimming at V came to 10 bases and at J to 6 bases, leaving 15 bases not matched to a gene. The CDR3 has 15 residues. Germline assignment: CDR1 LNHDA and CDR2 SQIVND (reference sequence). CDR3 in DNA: TGTGCCACCGACAATGGACAGGCCTTGGGCAATGAGCAGTTCTTC. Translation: CATDNGQALGNEQFF.

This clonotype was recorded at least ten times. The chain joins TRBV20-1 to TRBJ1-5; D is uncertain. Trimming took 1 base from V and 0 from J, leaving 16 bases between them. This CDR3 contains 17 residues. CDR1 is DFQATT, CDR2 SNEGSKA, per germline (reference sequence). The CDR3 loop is CSARVSGRDYSNQPQHF. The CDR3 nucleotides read TGCAGTGCTAGAGTATCAGGCAGAGATTATAGCAATCAGCCCCAGCATTTT.

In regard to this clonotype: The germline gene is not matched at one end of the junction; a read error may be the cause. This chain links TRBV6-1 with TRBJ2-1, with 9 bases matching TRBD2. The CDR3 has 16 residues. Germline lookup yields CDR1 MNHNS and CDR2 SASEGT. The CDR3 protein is CASSESVGLAKETQHF. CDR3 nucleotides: TGTGCCAGCAGTGAGTCCGTGGGACTAGCAAAAGAGACCCAGCACTTC.

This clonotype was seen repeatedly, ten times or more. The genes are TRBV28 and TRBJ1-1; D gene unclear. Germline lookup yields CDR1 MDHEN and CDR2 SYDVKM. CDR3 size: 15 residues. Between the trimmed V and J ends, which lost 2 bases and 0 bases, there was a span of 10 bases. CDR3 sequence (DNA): TGTGCCAGCAGTTTAACGACTAAGATGAACACTGAAGCTTTCTTT. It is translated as CASSLTTKMNTEAFF.

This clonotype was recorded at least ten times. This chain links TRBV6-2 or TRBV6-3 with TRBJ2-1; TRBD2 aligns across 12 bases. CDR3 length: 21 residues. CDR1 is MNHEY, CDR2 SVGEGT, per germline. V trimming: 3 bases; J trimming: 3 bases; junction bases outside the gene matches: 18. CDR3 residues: CASSYIPHTSSGRALYNEQFF. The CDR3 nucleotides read TGTGCCAGCAGTTATATCCCCCACACCTCTAGCGGGAGGGCCCTCTACAATGAGCAGTTCTTC.

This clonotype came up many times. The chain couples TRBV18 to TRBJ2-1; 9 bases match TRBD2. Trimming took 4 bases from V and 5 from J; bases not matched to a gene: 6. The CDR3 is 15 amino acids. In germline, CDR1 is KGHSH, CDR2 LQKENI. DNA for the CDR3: TGTGCCAGCTCACGTCTAGCGGGATTTGACAATGAGCAGTTCTTC. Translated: CASSRLAGFDNEQFF.

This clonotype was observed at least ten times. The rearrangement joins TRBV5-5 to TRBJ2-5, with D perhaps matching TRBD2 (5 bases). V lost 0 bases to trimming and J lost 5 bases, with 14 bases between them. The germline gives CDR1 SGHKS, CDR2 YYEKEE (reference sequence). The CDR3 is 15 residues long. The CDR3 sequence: CASSLGLAIRETQYF. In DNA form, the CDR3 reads TGTGCCAGCAGCTTGGGTCTAGCAATTCGTGAGACCCAGTACTTC.

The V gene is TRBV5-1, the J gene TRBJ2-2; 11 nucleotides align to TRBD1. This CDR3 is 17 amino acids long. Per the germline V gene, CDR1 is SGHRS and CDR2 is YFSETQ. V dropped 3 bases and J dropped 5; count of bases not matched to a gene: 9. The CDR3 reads CASSSNGGQGATGELFF. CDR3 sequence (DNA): TGCGCCAGCAGCTCCAACGGAGGACAGGGGGCAACCGGGGAGCTGTTTTTT.

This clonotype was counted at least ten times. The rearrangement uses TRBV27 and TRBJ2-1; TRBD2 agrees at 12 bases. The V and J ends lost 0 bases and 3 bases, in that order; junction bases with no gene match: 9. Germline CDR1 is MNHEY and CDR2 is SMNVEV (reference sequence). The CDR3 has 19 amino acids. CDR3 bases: TGTGCCAGCAGTTTATCTGCACTAGCGGGAGGTGGCTACTACAATGAGCAGTTCTTC. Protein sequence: CASSLSALAGGGYYNEQFF.

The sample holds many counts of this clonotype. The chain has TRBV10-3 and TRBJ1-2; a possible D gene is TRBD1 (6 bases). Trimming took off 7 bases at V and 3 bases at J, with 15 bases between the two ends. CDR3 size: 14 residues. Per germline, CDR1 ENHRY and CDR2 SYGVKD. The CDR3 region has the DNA TGTGCCATCACCGAGTGGGGGGGCGACTATGGCTACACCTTC. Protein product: CAITEWGGDYGYTF.

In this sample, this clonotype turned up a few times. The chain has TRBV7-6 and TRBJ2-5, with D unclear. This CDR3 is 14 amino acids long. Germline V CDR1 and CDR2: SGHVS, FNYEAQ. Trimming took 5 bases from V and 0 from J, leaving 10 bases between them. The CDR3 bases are TGTGCCAGCAGCCAAGTAGGCTACCAAGAGACCCAGTACTTC. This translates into CASSQVGYQETQYF.

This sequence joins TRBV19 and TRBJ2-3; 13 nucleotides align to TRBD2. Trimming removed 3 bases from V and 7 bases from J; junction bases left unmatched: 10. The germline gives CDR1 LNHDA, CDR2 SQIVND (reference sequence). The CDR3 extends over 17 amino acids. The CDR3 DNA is TGTGCCAGTAGTATTAATTTTGGACTAGCGGGGGAAAATACGCAGTATTTT. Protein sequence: CASSINFGLAGENTQYF.

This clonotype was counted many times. CDR3 region: CSARAWTQFQGEQYF. The CDR3 DNA is TGCAGTGCTAGAGCCTGGACACAGTTCCAGGGGGAGCAGTACTTC. The chain links TRBV20-1 to TRBJ2-7, with TRBD1 as a possible D gene (6 bases). Germline V CDR1 and CDR2: DFQATT, SNEGSKA (reference sequence). V was shortened by 1 base and J by 7 bases, with 20 bases between the two germline ends. The CDR3 consists of 15 residues.

CDR3 residues: CASSQGTGSGGYTF. DNA for the CDR3: TGCGCCAGCAGCCAGGGGACAGGCTCTGGAGGCTACACCTTC. The chain joins TRBV5-1 to TRBJ1-2, with 8 bases fitting TRBD1. The V gene end was trimmed by 4 bases and the J gene end by 8 bases; junction bases not matched to a gene: 10. CDR3 size: 14 residues. CDR1 and CDR2 from the germline V gene are SGHRS and YFSETQ.

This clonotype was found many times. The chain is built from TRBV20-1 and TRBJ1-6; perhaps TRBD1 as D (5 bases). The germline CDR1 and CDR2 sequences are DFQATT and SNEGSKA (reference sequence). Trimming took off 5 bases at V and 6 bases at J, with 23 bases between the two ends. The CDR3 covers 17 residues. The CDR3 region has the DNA TGCAGTGCTCCGACGCTCGGGACGGAGAGTTTTAATTCACCCCTCCACTTT. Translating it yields CSAPTLGTESFNSPLHF.

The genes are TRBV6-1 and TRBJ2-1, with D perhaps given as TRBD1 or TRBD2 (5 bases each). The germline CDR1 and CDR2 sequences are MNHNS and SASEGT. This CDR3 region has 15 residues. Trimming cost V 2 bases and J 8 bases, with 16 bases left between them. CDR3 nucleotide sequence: TGTGCCAGCAGTGAACCGGGACGACTCCCCCATGAGCAGTTCTTC. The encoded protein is CASSEPGRLPHEQFF.

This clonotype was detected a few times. CDR3 bases: TGTGCCAGCAGCCCAAGGGGCTCAGGACCGACTGAAGCTTTCTTT. Amino acid sequence: CASSPRGSGPTEAFF. This chain links TRBV11-3 with TRBJ1-1; TRBD1 is a possible D gene (5 bases). The CDR3 totals 15 residues. Germline lookup yields CDR1 SGHNT and CDR2 YENEEA. V lost 5 bases and J lost 5, with 18 bases in between. The entire variable domain, with the rest obtained from reference TRBV11-3 and TRBJ1-1, is as follows: EAGVVQSPRYKIIEKKQPVAFWCNPISGHNTLYWYLQNLGQGPELLIRYENEEAVDDSQLPKDRFSAERLKGVDSTLKIQPAELGDSAVYLCASSPRGSGPTEAFFGQGTRLTVV.

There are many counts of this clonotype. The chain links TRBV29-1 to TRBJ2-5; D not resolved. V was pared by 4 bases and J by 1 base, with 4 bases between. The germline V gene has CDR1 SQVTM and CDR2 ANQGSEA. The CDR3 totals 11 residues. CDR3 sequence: CSVGPQETQYF. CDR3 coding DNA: TGCAGCGTTGGACCCCAAGAGACCCAGTACTTC.